This record looks at one TCR beta chain sequence and its context. The clone's antigen remains unknown. Base quality data are lacking; no much larger clone is found one base away. CDR1 MNHEY and CDR2 SMNVEV are derived from the germline V gene (reference sequence). Trimming removed 6 bases from V and 14 bases from J, leaving 17 bases between the germline ends. Measured from the cysteine to the phenylalanine, the CDR3 is 13 residues long. The entry retains the CDR3 DNA only, 39 bases that are in frame from base 1. This entry comes from a study of T cells in Graves' hyperthyroidism and ophthalmopathy (dated by TCRdb to between 2018 and 2020). Background on the whole study: TCR V-J signatures able to tell the groups apart were searched for in a discovery cohort of about a hundred patients, of whom fewer than 45 had Graves' ophthalmopathy and 57 had stable Graves' hyperthyroidism. Whether ophthalmopathy could be predicted prospectively was tested in an independent validation cohort made up of 18 hyperthyroidism patients plus 17 patients who later progressed to ophthalmopathy. For training and testing, the 110 or so patients in the discovery cohort were randomly divided in a 7:3 ratio. The study also compared thyroid tissue and blood T-cell repertoires from roughly 6 Graves' hyperthyroidism patients. After sampling, hyperthyroidism patients received methimazole starting at 30 mg daily, and ophthalmopathy patients received high-dose intravenous methylprednisolone. TCR Vbeta CDR3 sequencing of 130 to 150 peripheral blood samples (under 45 ophthalmopathy, roughly 72 hyperthyroidism and approximately 17 progressor patients) is reported in the paper.

Amplification of TCR beta CDR3 regions was carried out from RNA transcripts. The TCR CDR3 was subjected to a first round of RT-PCR using the HTBI primer set and the Qiagen OneStep RT-PCR kit. The libraries were constructed in a second round of multiplex PCR and then size-selected and purified. Sequencing of the libraries was done on an Illumina HiSeq2000 using paired-end 100 bp reads. The published analysis was carried out like this. Raw data were processed with SOAPnuke, discarding reads with adapters, uncalled bases, mean Phred below 15, or no exact constant-primer or identifier match. COPE v1.2.5 was used to merge the high-quality paired reads, and each unique nucleotide sequence was defined as a clonotype. MiTCR v1.1 was used to align clonotypes to the IMGT TRBV, TRBD and TRBJ reference segments. Only V-J combinations with frequency above 0.0001, covering roughly 99% of repertoires, were analysed. The TCS score was defined as the ratio of F50 (clonal expansion) to E x V (chaos), calculated using BLOSUM62-based TCRdist between CDR3 peptides within each V-J. Welch's t-statistics and random forest reduced roughly 540 V-J features to 13, which were used in a naive Bayes classifier (R e1071). The Morisita-Horn index was used to measure how similar the thyroid and blood repertoires were. The raw public data were reprocessed by TCRdb itself: fastp quality trimming at Q25, MiXCR clonotype calling, in-frame beta chains only. Each entry merges the rows of one CDR3 protein and shows their most common DNA and genes. The authors' filters were not applied to this entry. The sample has about 540,000 distinct CDR3 sequences on record, roughly 46% of them singletons. The ten largest clonotypes hold more than 7% of the sample.

Stable Graves' hyperthyroidism was defined as the absence of progression to ophthalmopathy over 18 months of follow-up. The hyperthyroidism patients were between 18 and 65 years old and newly diagnosed, with a disease duration of less than 2 months. The study excluded patients with uncontrolled infections, other autoimmune diseases, pregnancy or lactation. Diagnoses were established on the basis of clinical symptoms, serum thyroxine and TRAb, thyroid ultrasound, and orbital computed tomography. Total RNA was extracted using Trizol reagent, and RNA quality was assessed on an Agilent 2100 Bioanalyzer. What the research found in general, with its limitations: Most expanded thyroid clonotypes (frequency above 0.001) were also found in blood, which suggests that blood repertoires may mirror thyroid immune responses. Sample size was not statistically predetermined, and blinding of investigators to group allocation was not performed. In validation, progression to ophthalmopathy was predicted by the model with more than 65% sensitivity and nearly 75% specificity, a median of around 5.9 months before onset. A model built on a 13 V-J signature distinguished ophthalmopathy from stable hyperthyroidism, reaching approximately 89% sensitivity and 81% to 83% specificity in cross-validation and 80%/75% in testing.

The sequence came from a woman between 18 and 29 years old with Graves' hyperthyroidism. Here the chain combines TRBV27 and TRBJ1-6; the D gene is unclear. Sequences were obtained from peripheral blood or thyroid tissue (not recorded which). CDR3 sequence: CASRRSGDLALHF. The DNA sequence follows: TGTGCCAGCAGGCGGAGCGGGGATCTCGCCCTCCACTTT.